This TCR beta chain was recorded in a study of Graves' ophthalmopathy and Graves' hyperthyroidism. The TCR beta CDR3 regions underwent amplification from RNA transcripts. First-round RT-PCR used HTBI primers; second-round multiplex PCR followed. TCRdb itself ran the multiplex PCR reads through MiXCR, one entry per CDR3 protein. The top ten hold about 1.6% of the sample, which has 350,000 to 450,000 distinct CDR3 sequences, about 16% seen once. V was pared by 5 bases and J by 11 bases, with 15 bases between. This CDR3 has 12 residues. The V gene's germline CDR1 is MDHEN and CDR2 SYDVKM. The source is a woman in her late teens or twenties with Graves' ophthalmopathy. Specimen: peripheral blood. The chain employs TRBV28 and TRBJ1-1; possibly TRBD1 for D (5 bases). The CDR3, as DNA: TGTGCCAGCAGTATCCACGGGAGGGACGCTTTCTTT. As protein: CASSIHGRDAFF. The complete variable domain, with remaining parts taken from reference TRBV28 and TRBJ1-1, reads DVKVTQSSRYLVKRTGEKVFLECVQDMDHENMFWYRQDPGLGLRLIYFSYDVKMKEKGDIPEGYSVSREKKERFSLILESASTNQTSMYLCASSIHGRDAFFGQGTRLTVV.